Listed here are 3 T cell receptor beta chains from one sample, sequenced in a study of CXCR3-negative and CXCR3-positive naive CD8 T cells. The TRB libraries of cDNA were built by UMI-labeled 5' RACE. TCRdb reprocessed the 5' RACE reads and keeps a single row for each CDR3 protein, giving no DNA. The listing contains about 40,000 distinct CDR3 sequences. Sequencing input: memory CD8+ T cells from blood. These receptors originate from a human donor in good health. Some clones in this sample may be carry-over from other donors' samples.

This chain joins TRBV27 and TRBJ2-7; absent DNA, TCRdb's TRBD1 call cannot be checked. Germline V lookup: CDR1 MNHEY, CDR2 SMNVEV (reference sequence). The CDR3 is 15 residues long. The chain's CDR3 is CASSLSGAPSYEQYF.

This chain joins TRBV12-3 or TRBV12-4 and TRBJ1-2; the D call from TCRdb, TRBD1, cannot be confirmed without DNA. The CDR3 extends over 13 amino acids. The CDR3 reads CASSLQTGFGYTF.

The CDR3: CASSNRQGHTGELFF. This rearrangement joins TRBV19 to TRBJ2-2; TCRdb's D call of TRBD1 is untestable without DNA. The CDR3 is made up of 15 amino acids. From germline, CDR1 is LNHDA and CDR2 SQIVND (reference sequence).